What follows is one T cell receptor beta chain and its context. Libraries of TCR beta came from iRepertoire HTBI primers plus Arm-PCR of CDR3 regions. TCRdb re-analysed the multiplex PCR reads in MiXCR, keeping a single row per CDR3 protein. The sample lists a few hundred thousand distinct CDR3 sequences, around 20% occurring once. Documented time point: persistent/refractory GD, antithyroid drugs over 5 years with positive TRAb. PBMCs were the source of the RNA used for TCR sequencing. The data originate from a study of regulatory T cells in long-lasting Graves disease. Trimming at V came to 0 bases and at J to 5 bases, leaving 16 bases not matched to a gene. CDR1 is MNHEY, CDR2 SVGAGI, per germline. The CDR3 extends over 18 amino acids.

The chain uses TRBV6-5 and TRBJ2-7; 7 bases fit TRBD2. This TCR came from a female donor with Graves disease. Specimen: peripheral blood mononuclear cells (PBMCs), collected when the disease was refractory, from a patient treated with antithyroid drugs. The CDR3 coding sequence is TGTGCCAGCAGTTACTCGCTTTCTAGCGCGGGAGTCGATGACGAGCAGTACTTC. This translates into CASSYSLSSAGVDDEQYF.